The rows below give T cell receptor beta chains drawn from one sample of a study of beta chain features in type 1 diabetes. Sequencing was performed with immunoSEQ multiplex PCR; in TCRdb, only in-frame clones are kept and a portion is missing. Seen here are 300,000 to 450,000 clones, 9.5% to 10% observed once, and the top ten hold around 0.66%. Material for sequencing was central memory CD4+ T cells from blood. The receptors come from a man between 25 and 39 years old with type 1 diabetes. The conserved cysteine and the conserved F or W are not part of the CDR3 here. Some rows have no size entry. The others give once, few or many, or a class for an expanded clone.

clone size: .
V gene: TRBV7-8
J gene: TRBJ1-5
CDR3 protein: ASSLGQGQSQPQH

clone size: .
V gene: TRBV9
J gene: TRBJ2-3
CDR3 protein: ASSSGTSIYADTQY

clone size: .
V gene: TRBV7-8
J gene: TRBJ2-7
CDR3 protein: ASSLRSEQY

clone size: .
V gene: TRBV28
J gene: TRBJ2-2
CDR3 protein: ASRLALAGVAGELF

clone size: many
V gene: TRBV13
J gene: TRBJ1-2
CDR3 protein: ASSLTGGRANYGYT

clone size: few
V gene: TRBV7-9
J gene: TRBJ1-4
CDR3 protein: ASSLRDRGEKLF

clone size: few
V gene: TRBV2
J gene: TRBJ2-3
CDR3 protein: ASSVRGTDTQY

clone size: .
V gene: TRBV11-2
J gene: TRBJ2-3
CDR3 protein: ASSLAGGRADTQY

clone size: few
V gene: TRBV28
J gene: TRBJ2-1
CDR3 protein: ASSQIAGGPDEQF

clone size: few
V gene: TRBV28
J gene: TRBJ2-7
CDR3 protein: ASEARADEQY

clone size: many
V gene: TRBV5-1
J gene: TRBJ2-5
CDR3 protein: ASSFAGTEETQY

clone size: .
V gene: TRBV28
J gene: TRBJ1-1
CDR3 protein: ASFRRTANTEAF

clone size: few
V gene: TRBV9
J gene: TRBJ2-1
CDR3 protein: ASSFPQGSNNEQF

clone size: .
V gene: TRBV6-1
J gene: TRBJ2-2
CDR3 protein: ASSEIRSNTGELF

clone size: many
V gene: TRBV6-1
J gene: TRBJ2-1
CDR3 protein: AIRTSGGYNEQF

clone size: few
V gene: TRBV5-1
J gene: TRBJ1-1
CDR3 protein: ASSDQGNTEAF

clone size: few
V gene: TRBV6-5
J gene: TRBJ2-5
CDR3 protein: ASRQGHQETQY

clone size: .
V gene: TRBV18
J gene: TRBJ1-3
CDR3 protein: ASSPAEWGHSGNTIY

clone size: few
V gene: TRBV4-2
J gene: TRBJ2-1
CDR3 protein: ASSQEWRQASYNEQF

clone size: .
V gene: TRBV28
J gene: TRBJ2-1
CDR3 protein: ASSPGTGDSNEQF